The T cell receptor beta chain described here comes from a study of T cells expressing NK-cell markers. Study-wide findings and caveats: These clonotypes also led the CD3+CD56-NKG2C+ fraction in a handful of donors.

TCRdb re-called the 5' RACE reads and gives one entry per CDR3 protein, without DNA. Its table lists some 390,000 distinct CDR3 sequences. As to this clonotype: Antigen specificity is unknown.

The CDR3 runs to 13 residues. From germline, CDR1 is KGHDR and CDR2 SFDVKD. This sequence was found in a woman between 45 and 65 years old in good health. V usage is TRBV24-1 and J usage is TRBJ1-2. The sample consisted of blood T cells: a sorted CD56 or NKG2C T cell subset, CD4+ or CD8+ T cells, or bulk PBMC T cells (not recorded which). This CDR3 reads CATSDFGGRGYTF.